These 16 T cell receptor beta chains came from one sample sequenced in a study of blood T cell repertoires in COVID-19. Using immunoSEQ multiplex PCR, the repertoire was profiled, and TCRdb retains in-frame clones only, with some absent. Of about 210,000 clones listed, 85% were seen once; the top ten hold 15% to 20%. Sequencing was performed on PBMCs or T cells enriched from blood (not recorded which). The receptors were sampled from a man aged 40-49 years who had recovered from COVID-19.

The rearrangement joins TRBV5-6 to TRBJ2-5; TRBD2 matches at 9 bases. This CDR3 is 14 amino acids long. Germline V gene data show CDR1 as SGHDT and CDR2 as YYEEEE. Trimming took 0 bases from V and 3 from J; bases not matched to a gene: 0. The CDR3 sequence: CASSLGTSEETQYF. Written as DNA, the CDR3 is TGTGCCAGCAGCTTGGGGACTAGCGAAGAGACCCAGTACTTC.

This chain joins TRBV27 and TRBJ2-7; 12 bases are shared with TRBD1. With 5 bases clipped from V and 3 bases from J, the junction kept 5 bases outside the gene matches. This CDR3 comprises 15 residues. The germline CDR1 and CDR2 sequences are MNHEY and SMNVEV (reference sequence). The DNA of the CDR3 is TGTGCCAGCAGTGATGGGACAGGGGGCGTCTACGAGCAGTACTTC. Protein sequence: CASSDGTGGVYEQYF.

The chain recombines TRBV7-9 with TRBJ2-7; 9 bases match TRBD1. Germline V gives CDR1 SEHNR, CDR2 FQNEAQ (reference sequence). The CDR3 length is 15 residues. J lost 5 bases, V lost 4 bases, and 9 bases had no gene match. The CDR3 nucleotides are TGTGCCAGCAGCTCCCCGGGACAGGGAGCCAACGAGCAGTACTTC. Translated, it gives CASSSPGQGANEQYF.

V gene TRBV7-3 combines with J gene TRBJ1-2; perhaps TRBD1 as D (5 bases). The CDR3 has 14 residues. Germline CDR1 is SGHTA and CDR2 is FQGTGA. V lost 0 bases and J lost 3, with 8 bases in between. The CDR3 DNA is TGTGCCAGCAGCTTAACGTTCAGGGACTATGGCTACACCTTC. This translates into CASSLTFRDYGYTF.

V is TRBV15 and J is TRBJ2-2; D ambiguous. The V end was cut by 8 bases, the J end by 1 base, with 11 bases between. Germline CDR1 reads LNHNV; CDR2 reads YYDKDF (reference sequence). The CDR3 has 14 amino acids. CDR3 protein: CATAESVNTGELFF. The CDR3 bases are TGTGCCACCGCCGAGTCGGTGAACACCGGGGAGCTGTTTTTT.

This clone was seen only a few times. The gene calls are TRBV30 and TRBJ2-7, with TRBD1 matching 11 bases. V lost 6 bases, J lost 3 bases, and 4 bases stayed unmatched. The CDR3 sequence is 13 residues long. Germline CDR1 GTSNPN, CDR2 SVGIG (reference sequence). This CDR3 reads CACTGTGGYEQYF. For the CDR3, the DNA is TGTGCCTGTACCGGGACAGGGGGCTACGAGCAGTACTTC.

The rearrangement uses TRBV3-1 (or the pseudogene TRBV3-2) and TRBJ1-1, with D possibly TRBD1 on 5 matching bases. Deletions cut 1 base from V and 0 bases from J, with 9 bases between. Per germline, CDR1 LGHDT and CDR2 YNNKEL (reference sequence). The CDR3 contains 15 residues. In DNA, the CDR3 is TGTGCCAGCAGCCAAGGGGGCAACTTGAACACTGAAGCTTTCTTT. Its protein is CASSQGGNLNTEAFF.

This clone showed up just a few times. The CDR3 region is CATGTGRTNTIYF. In DNA form, the CDR3 reads TGTGCCACCGGAACAGGGCGCACGAACACCATATATTTT. V is TRBV7-9 and J is TRBJ1-3, with D maybe TRBD1 (6 bases). The germline gives CDR1 SEHNR, CDR2 FQNEAQ (reference sequence). The CDR3 spans 13 residues. V was cut by 10 bases and J by 7 bases, with 17 bases left in between.

The CDR3 nucleotides read TGTGCCACCAGTGATTCTGGGACTAGCCTCTACGAGCAGTACTTC. Its translation: CATSDSGTSLYEQYF. The chain employs TRBV24-1 and TRBJ2-7; 9 nucleotides agree with TRBD2. V gave up 2 bases and J gave up 3 bases; unmatched junction bases: 4. Germline assignment: CDR1 KGHDR and CDR2 SFDVKD. The CDR3 consists of 15 residues.

The chain combines TRBV19 with TRBJ2-7; TRBD2 might be the D (6 bases). The CDR3 loop spans 15 amino acids. Per germline, CDR1 LNHDA and CDR2 SQIVND (reference sequence). V dropped 7 bases and J dropped 6 bases, with 22 bases sitting between them. The CDR3 sequence: CASKDRVAGSGEQYF. CDR3 DNA: TGTGCCAGTAAGGATCGGGTGGCGGGATCCGGCGAGCAGTACTTC.

This clone was seen a single time. This chain links TRBV2 with TRBJ1-3, with D tentatively TRBD1 (6 bases). This CDR3 region has 15 residues. V lost 6 bases and J lost 2, with 14 bases in between. Germline CDR1 is SNHLY and CDR2 is FYNNEI. CDR3 nucleotide sequence: TGTGCCAGCAGCACCTACAGGGCAACTGGAAACACCATATATTTT. It yields the protein CASSTYRATGNTIYF.

The gene calls are TRBV29-1 and TRBJ2-3; TRBD2 might be the D (6 bases). The CDR3 covers 14 residues. Germline CDR1 SQVTM, CDR2 ANQGSEA. V gave up 7 bases and J gave up 2 bases, with 16 bases separating them. CDR3 nucleotide sequence: TGCAGCGCTAGCGCCCGGACGTTCACAGATACGCAGTATTTT. This codes for CSASARTFTDTQYF.

The V and J genes are TRBV24-1 and TRBJ2-1, with 7 positions matching TRBD1. Germline V CDR1 and CDR2: KGHDR, SFDVKD. The CDR3 totals 13 residues. V dropped 4 bases and J dropped 10; count of bases not matched to a gene: 6. This chain's CDR3 is CATSDRQGREQFF. CDR3 nucleotides: TGTGCCACCAGTGACCGACAGGGCAGGGAGCAGTTCTTC.

The V call is TRBV28, the J call TRBJ1-2; 9 bases are shared with TRBD1. V trimming: 1 base; J trimming: 4 bases; junction bases outside the gene matches: 7. The CDR3 consists of 16 residues. Germline loops: CDR1 MDHEN, CDR2 SYDVKM. CDR3 residues: CASSLSRTGGGYGYTF. The CDR3 nucleotides read TGTGCCAGCAGTTTATCCAGAACAGGGGGCGGCTATGGCTACACCTTC.

This clone has only a few counts. The J gene is TRBJ1-3, the V gene TRBV5-4; D is ambiguous. Trimming removed 9 bases from V and 0 bases from J, with 10 bases in between. This CDR3 is 13 amino acids long. Germline CDR1 and CDR2: SGHNT and YYREEE (reference sequence). CDR3 amino acids: CAKRDRSGNTIYF. The CDR3 DNA reads as TGTGCCAAGCGAGACCGCTCTGGAAACACCATATATTTT.

V gene TRBV24-1 combines with J gene TRBJ2-7; 7 bases line up with TRBD2. The germline V gene encodes CDR1 KGHDR and CDR2 SFDVKD. J lost 2 bases, V lost 3 bases, and 0 bases had no gene match. CDR3 length equals 13 residues. CDR3 sequence: CATSDGGAYEQYF. As DNA, the CDR3 is TGTGCCACCAGTGATGGGGGGGCCTACGAGCAGTACTTC.